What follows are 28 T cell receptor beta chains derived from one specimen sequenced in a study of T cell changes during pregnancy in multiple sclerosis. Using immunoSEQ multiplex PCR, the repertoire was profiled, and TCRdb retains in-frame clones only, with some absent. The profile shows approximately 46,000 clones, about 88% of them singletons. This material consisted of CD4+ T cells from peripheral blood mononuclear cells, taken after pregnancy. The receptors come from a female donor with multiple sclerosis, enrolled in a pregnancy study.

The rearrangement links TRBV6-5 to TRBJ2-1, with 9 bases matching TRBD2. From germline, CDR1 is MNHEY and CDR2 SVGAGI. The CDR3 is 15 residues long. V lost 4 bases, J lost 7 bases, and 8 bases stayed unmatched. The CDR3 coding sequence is TGTGCCAGCAGTTTGACCGGGACTAGCAATAATGAGCAGTTCTTC. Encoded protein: CASSLTGTSNNEQFF.

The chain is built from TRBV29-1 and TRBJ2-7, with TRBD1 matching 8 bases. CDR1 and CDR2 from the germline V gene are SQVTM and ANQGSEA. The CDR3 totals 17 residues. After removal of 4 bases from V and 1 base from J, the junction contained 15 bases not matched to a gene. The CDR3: CSVGRGTGAFGSYEQYF. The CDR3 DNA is TGCAGCGTTGGTCGTGGGACAGGAGCGTTCGGGTCCTACGAGCAGTACTTC.

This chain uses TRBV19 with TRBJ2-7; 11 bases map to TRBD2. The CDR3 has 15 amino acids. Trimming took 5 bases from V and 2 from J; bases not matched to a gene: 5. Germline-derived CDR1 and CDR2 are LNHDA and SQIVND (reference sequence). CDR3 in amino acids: CASSAGTSGTYEQYF. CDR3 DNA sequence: TGTGCCAGTAGTGCAGGGACTAGCGGAACCTACGAGCAGTACTTC.

The CDR3, as DNA: TGTGCCAGCAGTGGGGACAGGGGGGTCGAGCAGTACTTC. Residues: CASSGDRGVEQYF. The chain combines TRBV28 with TRBJ2-7; 11 bases agree with TRBD1. Germline CDR1 reads MDHEN; CDR2 reads SYDVKM. V lost 5 bases, J lost 6 bases, and 3 bases stayed unmatched. The CDR3 contains 13 residues.

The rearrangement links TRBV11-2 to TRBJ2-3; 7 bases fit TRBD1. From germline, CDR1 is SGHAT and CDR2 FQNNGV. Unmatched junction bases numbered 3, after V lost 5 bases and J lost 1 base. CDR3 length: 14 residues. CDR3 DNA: TGTGCCAGCAGCAGAGGACAGGGCACAGATACGCAGTATTTT. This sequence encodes CASSRGQGTDTQYF. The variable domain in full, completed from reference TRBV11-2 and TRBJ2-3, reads EAGVAQSPRYKIIEKRQSVAFWCNPISGHATLYWYQQILGQGPKLLIQFQNNGVVDDSQLPKDRFSAERLKGVDSTLKIQPAKLEDSAVYLCASSRGQGTDTQYFGPGTRLTVL.

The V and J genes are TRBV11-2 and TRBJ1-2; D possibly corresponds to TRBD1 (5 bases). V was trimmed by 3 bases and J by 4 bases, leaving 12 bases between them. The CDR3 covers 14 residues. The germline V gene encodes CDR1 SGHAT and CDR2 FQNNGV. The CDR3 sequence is CASSLRMGLYGYTF. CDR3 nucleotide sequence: TGTGCCAGCAGCTTGAGAATGGGGCTCTATGGCTACACCTTC. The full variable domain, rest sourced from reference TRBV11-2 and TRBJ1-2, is EAGVAQSPRYKIIEKRQSVAFWCNPISGHATLYWYQQILGQGPKLLIQFQNNGVVDDSQLPKDRFSAERLKGVDSTLKIQPAKLEDSAVYLCASSLRMGLYGYTFGSGTRLTVV.

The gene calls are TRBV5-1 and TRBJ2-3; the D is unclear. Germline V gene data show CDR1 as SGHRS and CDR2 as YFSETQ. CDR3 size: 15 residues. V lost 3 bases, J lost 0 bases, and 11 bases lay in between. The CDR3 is CASSSSVSSTDTQYF. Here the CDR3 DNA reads TGCGCCAGCAGCTCGAGCGTTTCTAGCACAGATACGCAGTATTTT.

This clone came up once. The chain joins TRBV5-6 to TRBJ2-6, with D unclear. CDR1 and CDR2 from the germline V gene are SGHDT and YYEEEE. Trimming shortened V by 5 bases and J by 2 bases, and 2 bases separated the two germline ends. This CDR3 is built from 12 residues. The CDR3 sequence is CASSTGANVLTF. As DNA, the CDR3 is TGTGCCAGCAGTACTGGGGCCAACGTCCTGACTTTC.

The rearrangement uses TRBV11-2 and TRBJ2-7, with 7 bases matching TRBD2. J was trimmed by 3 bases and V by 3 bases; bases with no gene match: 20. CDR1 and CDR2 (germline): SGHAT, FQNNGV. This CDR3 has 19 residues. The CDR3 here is CASSFNSFLGAGKGYEQYF. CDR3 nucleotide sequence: TGTGCCAGCAGCTTCAACTCCTTTTTGGGAGCGGGAAAAGGCTACGAGCAGTACTTC.

CDR3 nucleotides: TGTGCCAGCAGTGAATATCACGGGTCCACAGATACGCAGTATTTT. Translating it yields CASSEYHGSTDTQYF. V is TRBV25-1 and J is TRBJ2-3; D unresolved. Germline values: CDR1 MGHDK, CDR2 SYGVNS. The CDR3 contains 15 residues. Between the trimmed V and J ends, which lost 0 bases and 2 bases, there was a span of 9 bases.

The chain's CDR3 is CASRNGQTLYEQYF. Written as DNA, the CDR3 is TGTGCCAGCAGAAATGGACAGACCCTCTACGAGCAGTACTTC. The J gene is TRBJ2-7, the V gene TRBV6-6; D perhaps matches TRBD1 (6 bases). Per germline, CDR1 MNHNY and CDR2 SVGAGI (reference sequence). The germline V and J ends were trimmed by 6 bases and 3 bases, with 15 bases remaining between them. This CDR3 has 14 amino acids.

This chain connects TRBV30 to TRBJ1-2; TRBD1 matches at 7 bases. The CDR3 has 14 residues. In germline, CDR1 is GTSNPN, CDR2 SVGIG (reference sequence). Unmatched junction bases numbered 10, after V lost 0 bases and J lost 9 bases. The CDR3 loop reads CAWSVQGRGTSYTF. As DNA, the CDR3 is TGTGCCTGGAGTGTACAGGGCAGGGGGACGAGCTACACCTTC.

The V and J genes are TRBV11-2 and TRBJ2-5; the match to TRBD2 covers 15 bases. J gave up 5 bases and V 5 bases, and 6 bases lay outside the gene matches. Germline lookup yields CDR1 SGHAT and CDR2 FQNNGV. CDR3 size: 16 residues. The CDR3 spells CASSRTSGRAVETQYF. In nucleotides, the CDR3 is TGTGCCAGCAGCCGGACTAGCGGGAGGGCCGTGGAGACCCAGTACTTC.

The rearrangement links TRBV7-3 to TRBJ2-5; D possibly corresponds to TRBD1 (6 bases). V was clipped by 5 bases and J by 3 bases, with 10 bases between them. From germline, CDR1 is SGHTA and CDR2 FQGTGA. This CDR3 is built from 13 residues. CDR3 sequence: CASSPGQKETQYF. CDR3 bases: TGTGCCAGCAGCCCGGGACAAAAAGAGACCCAGTACTTC.

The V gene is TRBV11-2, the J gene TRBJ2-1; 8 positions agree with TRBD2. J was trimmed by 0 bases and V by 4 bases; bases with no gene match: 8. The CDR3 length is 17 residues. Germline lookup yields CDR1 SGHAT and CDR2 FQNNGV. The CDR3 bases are TGTGCCAGCAGCTCGGGAGGGACCCCAAGCTCCTACAATGAGCAGTTCTTC. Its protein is CASSSGGTPSSYNEQFF.

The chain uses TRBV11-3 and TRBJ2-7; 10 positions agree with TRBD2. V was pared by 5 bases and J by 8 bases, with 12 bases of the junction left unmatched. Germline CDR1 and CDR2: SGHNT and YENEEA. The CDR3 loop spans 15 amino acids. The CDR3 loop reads CASSLNTASGSQQYF. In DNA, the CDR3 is TGTGCCAGCAGCCTTAACACGGCTAGCGGGAGTCAGCAGTACTTC.

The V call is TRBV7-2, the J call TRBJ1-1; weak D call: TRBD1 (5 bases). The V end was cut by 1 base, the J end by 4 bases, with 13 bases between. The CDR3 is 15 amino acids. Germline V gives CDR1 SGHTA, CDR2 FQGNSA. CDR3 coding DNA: TGTGCCAGCAGCTTAGTCGCGGGGGTGGGCACTGAAGCTTTCTTT. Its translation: CASSLVAGVGTEAFF.

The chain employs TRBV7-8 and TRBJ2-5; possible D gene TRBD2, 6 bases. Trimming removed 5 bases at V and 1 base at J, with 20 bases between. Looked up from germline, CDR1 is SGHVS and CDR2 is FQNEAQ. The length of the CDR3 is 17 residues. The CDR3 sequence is CASSVGTLFNLQETQYF. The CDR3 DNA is TGTGCCAGCAGCGTAGGGACTCTCTTCAACCTCCAAGAGACCCAGTACTTC.

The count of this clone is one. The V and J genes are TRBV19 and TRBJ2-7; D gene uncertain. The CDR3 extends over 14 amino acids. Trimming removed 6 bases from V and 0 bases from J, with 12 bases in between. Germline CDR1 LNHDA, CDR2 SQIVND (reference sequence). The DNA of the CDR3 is TGTGCCAGTAGGGTAGCCGCGAGCTCCTACGAGCAGTACTTC. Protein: CASRVAASSYEQYF.

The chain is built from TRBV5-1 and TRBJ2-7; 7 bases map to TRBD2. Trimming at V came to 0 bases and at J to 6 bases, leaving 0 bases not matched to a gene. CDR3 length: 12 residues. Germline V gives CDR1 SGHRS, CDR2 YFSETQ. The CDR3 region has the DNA TGCGCCAGCAGCTTGGGCGGGGGCGAGCAGTACTTC. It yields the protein CASSLGGGEQYF.

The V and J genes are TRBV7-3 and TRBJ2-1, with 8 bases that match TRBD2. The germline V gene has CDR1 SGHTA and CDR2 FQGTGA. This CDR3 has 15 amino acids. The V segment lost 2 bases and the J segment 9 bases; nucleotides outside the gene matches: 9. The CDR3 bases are TGTGCCAGCAGCTTAGAGCGGGGGCCAGGCACTGAGCAGTTCTTC. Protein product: CASSLERGPGTEQFF.

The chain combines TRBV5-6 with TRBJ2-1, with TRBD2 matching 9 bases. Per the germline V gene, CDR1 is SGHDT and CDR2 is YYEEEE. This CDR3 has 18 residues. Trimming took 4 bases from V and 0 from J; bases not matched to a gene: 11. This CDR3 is CASSTGLAGWRSYNEQFF. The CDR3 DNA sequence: TGTGCCAGCAGCACCGGGCTAGCGGGATGGCGCTCCTACAATGAGCAGTTCTTC.

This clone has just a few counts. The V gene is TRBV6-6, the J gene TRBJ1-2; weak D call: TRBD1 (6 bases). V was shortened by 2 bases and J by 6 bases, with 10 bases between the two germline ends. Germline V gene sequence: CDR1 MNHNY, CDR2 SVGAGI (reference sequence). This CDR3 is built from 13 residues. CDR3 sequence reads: CASSYRGGDGYTF. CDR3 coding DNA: TGTGCCAGCAGTTACAGAGGGGGAGATGGCTACACCTTC.

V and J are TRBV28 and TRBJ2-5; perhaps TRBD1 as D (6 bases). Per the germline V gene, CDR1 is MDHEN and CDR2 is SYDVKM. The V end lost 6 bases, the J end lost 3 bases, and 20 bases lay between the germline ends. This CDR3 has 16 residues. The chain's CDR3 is CASSQQGVSLKETQYF. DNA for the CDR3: TGTGCCAGCAGCCAACAGGGCGTCTCCCTGAAAGAGACCCAGTACTTC. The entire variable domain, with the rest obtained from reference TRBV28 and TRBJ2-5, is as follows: DVKVTQSSRYLVKRTGEKVFLECVQDMDHENMFWYRQDPGLGLRLIYFSYDVKMKEKGDIPEGYSVSREKKERFSLILESASTNQTSMYLCASSQQGVSLKETQYFGPGTRLLVL.

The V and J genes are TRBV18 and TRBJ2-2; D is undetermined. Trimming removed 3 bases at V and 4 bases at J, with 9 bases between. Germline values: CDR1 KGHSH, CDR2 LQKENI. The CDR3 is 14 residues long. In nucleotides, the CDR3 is TGTGCCAGCTCACCCCCCGCGAGCACCGGGGAGCTGTTTTTT. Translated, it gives CASSPPASTGELFF.

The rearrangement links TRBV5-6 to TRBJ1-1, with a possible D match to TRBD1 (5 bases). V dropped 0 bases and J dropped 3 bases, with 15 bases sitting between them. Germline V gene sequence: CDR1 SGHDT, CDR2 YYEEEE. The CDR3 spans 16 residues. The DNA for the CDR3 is TGTGCCAGCAGCTTGGACGGCCGGGGGGTTTACACTGAAGCTTTCTTT. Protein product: CASSLDGRGVYTEAFF.

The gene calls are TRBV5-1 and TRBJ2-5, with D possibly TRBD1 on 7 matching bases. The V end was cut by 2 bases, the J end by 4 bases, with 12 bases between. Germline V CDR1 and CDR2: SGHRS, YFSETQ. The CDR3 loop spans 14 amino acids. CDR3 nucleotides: TGCGCCAGCAGCTTTGGAGGGGGCGTAGAGACCCAGTACTTC. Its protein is CASSFGGGVETQYF.

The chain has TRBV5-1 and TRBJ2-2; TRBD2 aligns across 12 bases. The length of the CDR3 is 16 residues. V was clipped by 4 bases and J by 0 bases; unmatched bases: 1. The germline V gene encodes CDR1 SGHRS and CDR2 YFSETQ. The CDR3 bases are TGCGCCAGCAGCCGACTAGCGGGGGCGAACACCGGGGAGCTGTTTTTT. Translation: CASSRLAGANTGELFF.